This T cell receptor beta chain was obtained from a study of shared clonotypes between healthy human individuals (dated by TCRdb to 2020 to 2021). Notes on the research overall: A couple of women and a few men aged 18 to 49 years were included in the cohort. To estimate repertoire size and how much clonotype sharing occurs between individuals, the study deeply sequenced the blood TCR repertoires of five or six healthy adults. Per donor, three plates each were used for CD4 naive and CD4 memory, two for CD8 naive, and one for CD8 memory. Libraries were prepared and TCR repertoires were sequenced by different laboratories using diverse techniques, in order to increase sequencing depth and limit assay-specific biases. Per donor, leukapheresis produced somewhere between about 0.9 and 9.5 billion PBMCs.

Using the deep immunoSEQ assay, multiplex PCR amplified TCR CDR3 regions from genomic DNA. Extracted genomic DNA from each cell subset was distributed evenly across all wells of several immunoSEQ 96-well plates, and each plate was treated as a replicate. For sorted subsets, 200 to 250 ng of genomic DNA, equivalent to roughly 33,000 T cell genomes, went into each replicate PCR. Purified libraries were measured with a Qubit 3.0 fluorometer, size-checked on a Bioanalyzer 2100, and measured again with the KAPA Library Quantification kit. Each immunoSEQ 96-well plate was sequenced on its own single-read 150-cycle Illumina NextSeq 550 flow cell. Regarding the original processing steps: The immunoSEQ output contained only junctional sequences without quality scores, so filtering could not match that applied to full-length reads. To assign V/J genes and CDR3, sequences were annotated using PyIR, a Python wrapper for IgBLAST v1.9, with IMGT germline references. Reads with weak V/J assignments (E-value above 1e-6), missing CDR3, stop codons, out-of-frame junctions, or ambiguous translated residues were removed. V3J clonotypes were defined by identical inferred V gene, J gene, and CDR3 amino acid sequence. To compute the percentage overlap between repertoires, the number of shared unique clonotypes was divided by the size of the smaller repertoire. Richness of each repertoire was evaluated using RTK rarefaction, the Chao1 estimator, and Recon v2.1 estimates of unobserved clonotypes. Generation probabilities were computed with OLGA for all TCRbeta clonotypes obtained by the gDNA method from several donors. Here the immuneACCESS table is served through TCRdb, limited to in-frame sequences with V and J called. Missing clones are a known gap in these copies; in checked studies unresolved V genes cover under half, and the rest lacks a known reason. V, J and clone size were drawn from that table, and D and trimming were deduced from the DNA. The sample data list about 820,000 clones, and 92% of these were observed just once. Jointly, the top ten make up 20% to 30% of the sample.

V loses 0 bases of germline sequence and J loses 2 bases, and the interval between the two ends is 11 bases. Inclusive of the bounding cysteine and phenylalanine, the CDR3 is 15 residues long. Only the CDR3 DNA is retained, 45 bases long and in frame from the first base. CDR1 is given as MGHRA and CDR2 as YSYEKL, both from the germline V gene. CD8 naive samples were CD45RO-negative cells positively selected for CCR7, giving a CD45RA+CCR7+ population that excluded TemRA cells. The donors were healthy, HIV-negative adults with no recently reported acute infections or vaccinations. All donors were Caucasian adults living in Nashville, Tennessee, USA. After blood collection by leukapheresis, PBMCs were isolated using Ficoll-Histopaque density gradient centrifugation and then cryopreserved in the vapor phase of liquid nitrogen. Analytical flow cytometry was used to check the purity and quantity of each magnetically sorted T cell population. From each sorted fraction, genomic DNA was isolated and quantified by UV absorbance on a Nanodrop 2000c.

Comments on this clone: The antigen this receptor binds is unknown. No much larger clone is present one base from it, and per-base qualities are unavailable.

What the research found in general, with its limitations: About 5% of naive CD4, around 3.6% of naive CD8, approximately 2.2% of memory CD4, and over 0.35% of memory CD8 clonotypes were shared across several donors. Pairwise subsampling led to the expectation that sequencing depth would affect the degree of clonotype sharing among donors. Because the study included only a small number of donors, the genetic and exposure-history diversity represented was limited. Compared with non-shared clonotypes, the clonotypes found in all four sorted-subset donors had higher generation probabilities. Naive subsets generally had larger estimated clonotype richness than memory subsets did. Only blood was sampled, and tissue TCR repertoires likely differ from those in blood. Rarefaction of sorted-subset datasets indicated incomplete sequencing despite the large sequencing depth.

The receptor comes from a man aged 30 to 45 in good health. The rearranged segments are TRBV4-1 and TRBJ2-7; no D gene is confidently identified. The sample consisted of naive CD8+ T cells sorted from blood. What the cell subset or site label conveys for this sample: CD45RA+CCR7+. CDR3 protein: CASSQELWQPYEQYF. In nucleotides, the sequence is TGCGCCAGCAGCCAAGAACTATGGCAACCCTACGAGCAGTACTTC.